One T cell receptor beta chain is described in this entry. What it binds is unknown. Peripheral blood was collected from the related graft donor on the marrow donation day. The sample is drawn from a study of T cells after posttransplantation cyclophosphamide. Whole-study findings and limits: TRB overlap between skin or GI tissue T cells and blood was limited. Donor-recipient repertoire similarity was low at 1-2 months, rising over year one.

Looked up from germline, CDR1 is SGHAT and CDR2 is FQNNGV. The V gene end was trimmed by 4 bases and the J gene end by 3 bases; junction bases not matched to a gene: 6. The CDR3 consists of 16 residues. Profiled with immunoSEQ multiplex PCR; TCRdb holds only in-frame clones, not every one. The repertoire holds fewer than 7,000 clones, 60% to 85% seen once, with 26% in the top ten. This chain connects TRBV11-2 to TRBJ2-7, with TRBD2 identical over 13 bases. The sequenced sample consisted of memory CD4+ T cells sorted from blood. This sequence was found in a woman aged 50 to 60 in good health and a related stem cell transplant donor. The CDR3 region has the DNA TGTGCCAGCAGCTCGAGACTAGCGGGAGGCTTCTACGAGCAGTACTTC. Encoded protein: CASSSRLAGGFYEQYF.